The rows below give T cell receptor beta chains drawn from one sample of a study of T cell responses to AZD1222 COVID-19 vaccine. Assay used: immunoSEQ multiplex PCR; TCRdb lists only in-frame clones, some missing. The sample shows about 94,000 clones, over 75% of them seen only once. The sample in question was peripheral blood, obtained on day 0 of AZD1222 vaccination. These receptors were collected from an adult in good health. Each CDR3 is given with its conserved first and last residue. A D gene is named only where the DNA matches it firmly. Expanded clones are given a class, and other clones once, few, many or no size at all.

clone size	D gene	V gene	J gene	CDR3 protein	CDR3 DNA
-	-	TRBV7-4	TRBJ1-1	CASSFGTCWGIGGTEAFF	TGTGCCAGCAGCTTTGGGACCTGTTGGGGGATAGGTGGGACTGAAGCTTTCTTT
once	TRBD1	TRBV4-3	TRBJ1-1	CASSLITGTGKAFF	TGCGCCAGCAGCCTAATAACCGGGACAGGGAAAGCTTTCTTT
-	TRBD2	TRBV9	TRBJ2-4	CASSVAGGGVKNIQYF	TGTGCCAGCAGCGTAGCGGGCGGGGGGGTTAAAAACATTCAGTACTTC
-	-	TRBV6-5	TRBJ2-2	CATYRAGAGELFF	TGTGCCACCTACAGGGCCGGAGCCGGGGAGCTGTTTTTT
-	-	TRBV5-4	TRBJ1-3	CASSSKSGEVGNTIYF	TGTGCCAGCAGCTCCAAATCAGGGGAGGTTGGAAACACCATATATTTT
-	-	TRBV29-1	TRBJ1-2	CSVAGARYGYTF	TGCAGCGTTGCAGGGGCGCGCTATGGCTACACCTTC
-	-	TRBV6-5	TRBJ1-1	CASSLAGAGGTEAFF	TGTGCCAGCAGTTTGGCAGGGGCTGGTGGCACTGAAGCTTTCTTT
-	-	TRBV5-4	TRBJ1-3	CASELRGNSGNTIYF	TGTGCCAGCGAACTCAGGGGAAACTCTGGAAACACCATATATTTT
-	-	TRBV29-1	TRBJ1-1	CSVEEGGPGTEAFF	TGCAGCGTTGAAGAGGGGGGGCCAGGCACTGAAGCTTTCTTT
-	TRBD1	TRBV19	TRBJ2-7	CASSTAGTGSYEQYF	TGTGCCAGTAGTACAGCCGGGACAGGGAGCTACGAGCAGTACTTC
few	-	TRBV28	TRBJ1-1	CASSLQRRGWTEAFF	TGTGCCAGCAGTTTACAGAGAAGGGGATGGACTGAAGCTTTCTTT
-	-	TRBV28	TRBJ1-1	CASTPVGGRVTTEAFF	TGTGCCAGCACCCCAGTGGGGGGTCGTGTCACCACTGAAGCTTTCTTT
-	-	TRBV4-3	TRBJ2-3	CASSPGEAKDTQYF	TGCGCCAGCAGCCCCGGGGAAGCAAAAGATACGCAGTATTTT
-	TRBD1	TRBV5-1	TRBJ2-2	CASSYQPTGVRIPNTGELFF	TGCGCCAGCAGTTACCAGCCGACAGGGGTCCGAATCCCGAACACCGGGGAGCTGTTTTTT
-	-	TRBV7-3	TRBJ1-1	CASSLTGANTEAFF	TGTGCCAGCAGCTTAACAGGGGCGAACACTGAAGCTTTCTTT
-	-	TRBV28	TRBJ2-7	CASSPFRGYSYEQYF	TGTGCCAGCAGTCCCTTCCGGGGCTATTCCTACGAGCAGTACTTC
-	-	TRBV19	TRBJ1-4	CASRPQGLQEKLFF	TGTGCCAGTAGGCCGCAGGGTTTACAGGAAAAACTGTTTTTT
-	TRBD1	TRBV2	TRBJ1-2	CASSDRQGNYGYTF	TGTGCCAGCAGTGACCGACAGGGTAACTATGGCTACACCTTC
-	-	TRBV6-5	TRBJ1-2	CASMGEYNGYTF	TGTGCCAGCATGGGCGAGTATAATGGCTACACCTTC
-	-	TRBV4-2	TRBJ2-7	CASSPKRVGYEQYF	TGTGCCAGCAGCCCAAAAAGGGTGGGTTACGAGCAGTACTTC
-	-	TRBV25-1	TRBJ1-2	CASALVDNYGYTF	TGTGCCAGCGCTCTTGTGGATAACTATGGCTACACCTTC
-	-	TRBV19	TRBJ2-7	CASSRDRGAGEQYF	TGTGCCAGTAGTCGGGACCGAGGTGCGGGCGAGCAGTACTTC
-	-	TRBV6-1	TRBJ2-5	CASSDPLQSETQYF	TGTGCCAGCAGTGATCCCCTTCAGTCAGAGACCCAGTACTTC
-	-	TRBV10-1	TRBJ1-5	CASSDSINQPQHF	TGCGCCAGTTCGGACAGCATAAATCAGCCCCAGCATTTT